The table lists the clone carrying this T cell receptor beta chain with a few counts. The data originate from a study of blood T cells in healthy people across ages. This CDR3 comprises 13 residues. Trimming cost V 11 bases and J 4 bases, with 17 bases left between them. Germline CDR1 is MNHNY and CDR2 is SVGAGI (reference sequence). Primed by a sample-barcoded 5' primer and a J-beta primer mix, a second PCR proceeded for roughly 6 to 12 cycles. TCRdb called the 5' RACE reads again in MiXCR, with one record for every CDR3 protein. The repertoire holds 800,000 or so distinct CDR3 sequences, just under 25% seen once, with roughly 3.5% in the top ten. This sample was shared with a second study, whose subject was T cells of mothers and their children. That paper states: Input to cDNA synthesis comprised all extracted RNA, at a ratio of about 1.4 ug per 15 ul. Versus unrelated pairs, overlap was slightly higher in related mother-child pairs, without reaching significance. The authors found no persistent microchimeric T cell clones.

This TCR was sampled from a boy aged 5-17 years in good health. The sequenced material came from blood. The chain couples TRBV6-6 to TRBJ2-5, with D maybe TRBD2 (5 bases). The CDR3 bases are TGTGCCGGGAGTCAGAGAGGCCGAGAGACCCAGTACTTC. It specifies CAGSQRGRETQYF.